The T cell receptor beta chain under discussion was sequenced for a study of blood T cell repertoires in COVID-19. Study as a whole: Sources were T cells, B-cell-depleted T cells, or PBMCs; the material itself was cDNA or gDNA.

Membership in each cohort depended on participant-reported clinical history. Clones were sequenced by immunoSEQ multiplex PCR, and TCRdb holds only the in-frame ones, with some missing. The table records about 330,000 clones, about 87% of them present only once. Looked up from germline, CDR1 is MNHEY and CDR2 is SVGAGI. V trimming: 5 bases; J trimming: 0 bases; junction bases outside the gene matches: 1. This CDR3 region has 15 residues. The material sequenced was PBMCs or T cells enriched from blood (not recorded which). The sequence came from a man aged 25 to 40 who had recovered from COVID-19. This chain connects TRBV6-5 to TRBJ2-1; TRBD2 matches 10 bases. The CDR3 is CASSPSGSSYNEQFF. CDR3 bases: TGTGCCAGCAGTCCTAGCGGGAGCTCCTACAATGAGCAGTTCTTC.